Given below is one TCR beta chain in context. Its antigen is as yet unknown. Germline CDR1 reads SGHVS; CDR2 reads FQNEAQ. The CDR3 loop spans 18 amino acids. V shed 5 bases, J shed 2 bases, and the junction held 12 bases outside the gene matches. These data are taken from a study of response to subunit inactivated influenza vaccine. One entry per CDR3 protein results from TCRdb running MiXCR on the RT-PCR reads. The table has over 750,000 distinct CDR3 sequences, around 20% seen once; the top ten hold around 9.6%. Study-wide findings and caveats: Only a handful of new T cells, the authors suggested, are recruited with each seasonal influenza vaccination.

The sequencing here drew on PBMCs from blood, taken roughly 5 days after vaccination. The V and J genes are TRBV7-8 and TRBJ2-3, with 11 bases aligning to TRBD1. The source of this sequence is a middle-aged man who received an inactivated influenza vaccine. CDR3 nucleotides: TGTGCCAGCAGCCTTCGTGCCCCCGGACAGGGGGCCACAGATACGCAGTATTTT. Protein product: CASSLRAPGQGATDTQYF.